This T cell receptor (beta chain) is from a study of metastatic and nonmetastatic thyroid tumors. Across the whole study: Where malignant and benign thyroid patients were concerned, repertoires were compared across blood and tumor or nodule tissue.

As for this clone: No antigen is known for it.

All patients reached thyroid surgery having received no treatment beforehand. MiXCR was used by TCRdb to re-call the PCR reads. The sample yields about 20,000 clones, less than 20% seen once. The CDR3 runs 16 residues. V lost 0 bases to trimming and J lost 0 bases; unmatched junction nucleotides: 5. Germline V CDR1 and CDR2: DFQATT, SNEGSKA (reference sequence). General study findings and limits: Malignant thyroid tumors reportedly had TCR beta diversity that was significantly higher than in benign nodules, in blood and tumor.

The origin of this receptor is a female donor with papillary thyroid cancer or a benign thyroid nodule (not recorded which). Some clones in this sample may be carry-over from other donors' samples. The sample taken for sequencing was blood. J is TRBJ2-5 and V is TRBV20-1, with 9 bases that match TRBD2. In DNA, the CDR3 is TGCAGTGCTAGAGATAGGAGCGGGGGGTACCAAGAGACCCAGTACTTC. Its translation is CSARDRSGGYQETQYF.